These 16 T cell receptor beta chains were sequenced from one sample in a study of Graves' ophthalmopathy and Graves' hyperthyroidism. The study amplified TCR beta CDR3 regions using RNA transcripts. RT-PCR was first run with HTBI primers, then multiplex PCR in a second round. One entry per CDR3 protein, called by TCRdb with MiXCR from the multiplex PCR reads. The sample lists 200,000 to 300,000 distinct CDR3 sequences, around 45% occurring once. Sequenced: peripheral blood. These receptors were collected from an adult man with Graves' ophthalmopathy.

The CDR3 sequence is CASSQSVGFRETQYF. The CDR3 DNA follows: TGTGCCAGCAGCCAGAGTGTAGGGTTTCGAGAGACCCAGTACTTC. The V and J genes are TRBV12-3 or TRBV12-4 and TRBJ2-5; no reliable D call. V dropped 6 bases and J dropped 4 bases, with 18 bases sitting between them. CDR3 length: 15 amino acids.

This clonotype was seen a few times. This chain links TRBV20-1 with TRBJ2-5; 8 bases align to TRBD2. Germline V gene sequence: CDR1 DFQATT, CDR2 SNEGSKA (reference sequence). Losses at the gene ends were 4 bases for V and 5 bases for J; bases not matched to a gene: 12. The CDR3 covers 15 residues. The CDR3: CSAKGTRQGQETQYF. In nucleotides, the CDR3 is TGCAGTGCTAAAGGGACTAGACAAGGCCAGGAGACCCAGTACTTC.

This clonotype was seen a handful of times. The genes are TRBV20-1 and TRBJ2-7; 9 bases agree with TRBD1. The CDR3 is 13 residues long. The germline V gene has CDR1 DFQATT and CDR2 SNEGSKA (reference sequence). V lost 3 bases to trimming and J lost 2 bases; unmatched junction nucleotides: 2. This chain's CDR3 is CSARTGGPYEQYF. In nucleotides, the CDR3 is TGCAGTGCTAGGACAGGGGGGCCCTACGAGCAGTACTTC.

This clonotype has just one count. The chain combines TRBV9 with TRBJ2-2, with D possibly matching TRBD2 (5 bases). Germline lookup yields CDR1 SGDLS and CDR2 YYNGEE. This CDR3 is 16 amino acids long. V lost 4 bases to trimming and J lost 11 bases, with 24 bases between them. CDR3 region: CASSQGSGSRKLELFF. In DNA, the CDR3 is TGTGCCAGCAGCCAAGGATCTGGGAGTCGGAAATTAGAGCTGTTTTTT.

This rearrangement joins TRBV6-1 to TRBJ2-5, with TRBD2 as a possible D gene (6 bases). Trimming took 6 bases from V and 5 from J, leaving 19 bases between them. Germline CDR1 and CDR2: MNHNS and SASEGT. The CDR3 spans 15 residues. CDR3 residues: CASRDVTWEEETQYF. CDR3 DNA: TGTGCCAGCAGGGACGTGACATGGGAGGAGGAGACCCAGTACTTC.

Worth noting for this clonotype: Here the CDR3 omits its conserved ending phenylalanine or tryptophan, so a read error is the likely source. The chain uses TRBV5-1 and TRBJ1-1, with D uncertain. V was cut by 1 base and J by 9 bases, with 10 bases left in between. Germline assignment: CDR1 SGHRS and CDR2 YFSETQ. The CDR3 is made up of 12 amino acids. The CDR3 nucleotides are TGCGCCAGCAGCTTGACTTCGGGCAAAGCTTTCTCT. It is translated as CASSLTSGKAFS.

This clonotype was picked up many times. The CDR3 loop reads CATSDSGTSRYEQYF. CDR3 DNA: TGTGCCACCAGTGATTCCGGGACCTCAAGGTACGAGCAGTACTTC. The chain recombines TRBV24-1 with TRBJ2-7; TRBD1 or TRBD2 may be the D gene (5 bases each). The CDR3 length is 15 residues. The V end was cut by 2 bases, the J end by 4 bases, with 14 bases between. Germline lookup yields CDR1 KGHDR and CDR2 SFDVKD.

This clonotype was seen more than once but under ten times. A junction boundary mismatches the germline segment, possibly from a read error. The chain joins TRBV5-1 to TRBJ2-7; TRBD1 agrees at 9 bases. The CDR3 contains 12 residues. Germline loops: CDR1 SGHRS, CDR2 YFSETQ. CDR3 nucleotide sequence: TGTGCCAGCAGCTCCGGGACAGGGGAGCAGTACTTC. This encodes CASSSGTGEQYF.

The chain carries TRBV6-5 and TRBJ1-2; the D is unclear. CDR3 length: 13 amino acids. CDR1 and CDR2 from the germline V gene are MNHEY and SVGAGI. Trimming took 5 bases from V and 6 from J, leaving 13 bases between them. This chain's CDR3 is CASSEASRNGYTF. DNA of the CDR3: TGTGCCAGCAGTGAGGCCAGCCGGAATGGCTACACCTTC.

This clonotype was seen a few times. The rearrangement joins TRBV28 to TRBJ2-5; D uncertain. The germline V gene has CDR1 MDHEN and CDR2 SYDVKM. Trimming cost V 6 bases and J 2 bases, with 10 bases left between them. This CDR3 has 13 amino acids. CDR3 sequence (DNA): TGTGCCAGCAGGAGAGGCAGACAAGAGACCCAGTACTTC. As protein: CASRRGRQETQYF.

This clonotype appeared once. The CDR3 spells CASSDRWQFF. CDR3 nucleotides: TGTGCCAGCAGCGATCGGTGGCAGTTCTTC. The V gene is TRBV7-2, the J gene TRBJ2-1; no clear D gene. Germline CDR1 reads SGHTA; CDR2 reads FQGNSA. The CDR3 covers 10 residues. The germline V and J ends were trimmed by 5 bases and 12 bases, with 8 bases remaining between them.

This clonotype was detected many times. The chain combines TRBV2 with TRBJ2-5; a weak D match, TRBD2 (6 bases). Germline V gene lookup returns CDR1 SNHLY and CDR2 FYNNEI. This CDR3 is 12 amino acids long. Trimming pared 4 bases from V and 4 bases from J, leaving 7 bases between. The CDR3 nucleotides read TGTGCCAGCAGTGGACTAGGAGAGACCCAGTACTTC. Its translation is CASSGLGETQYF.

The chain recombines TRBV19 with TRBJ2-6; 7 positions match TRBD1. CDR1 is LNHDA and CDR2 is SQIVND in the germline V gene (reference sequence). The CDR3 totals 16 residues. J was trimmed by 0 bases and V by 10 bases; bases with no gene match: 9. CDR3 DNA sequence: TGTGCCACCGGCGGACAGGCCAGCTCTGGGGCCAACGTCCTGACTTTC. Amino acids: CATGGQASSGANVLTF.

This clonotype was counted a few times. V and J are TRBV12-3 or TRBV12-4 and TRBJ1-4, with 9 nucleotides matching TRBD1. V was clipped by 5 bases and J by 7 bases; unmatched bases: 8. The CDR3 loop spans 15 amino acids. CDR3 sequence reads: CASSPGQGNTEKLFF. The DNA for the CDR3 is TGTGCCAGCAGTCCCGGACAGGGGAACACTGAAAAACTGTTTTTT.

The chain employs TRBV7-3 and TRBJ2-5, with TRBD2 matching 16 bases. Trimming removed 5 bases from V and 3 bases from J; junction bases left unmatched: 3. From germline, CDR1 is SGHTA and CDR2 FQGTGA. The length of the CDR3 is 16 residues. The CDR3 is CASSRGLAGGKETQYF. CDR3 DNA sequence: TGTGCCAGCAGCCGGGGACTAGCGGGAGGGAAAGAGACCCAGTACTTC. The variable domain in full, with the rest retrieved from reference TRBV7-3 and TRBJ2-5, is GAGVSQTPSNKVTEKGKYVELRCDPISGHTALYWYRQSLGQGPEFLIYFQGTGAADDSGLPNDRFFAVRPEGSVSTLKIQRTERGDSAVYLCASSRGLAGGKETQYFGPGTRLLVL.

The chain carries TRBV29-1 and TRBJ1-1; D possibly corresponds to TRBD1 (5 bases). V was cut by 0 bases and J by 3 bases, with 11 bases left in between. Looked up from germline, CDR1 is SQVTM and CDR2 is ANQGSEA. The CDR3 covers 14 residues. CDR3 in amino acids: CSVEDQGVDTEAFF. CDR3 in DNA: TGCAGCGTTGAAGATCAGGGAGTGGACACTGAAGCTTTCTTT.